What follows is one T cell receptor (beta chain) and its context. Antigen unknown. V lost 7 bases and J 4 bases, leaving 17 bases between the germline ends. The germline V gene has CDR1 MNHNS and CDR2 SASEGT. This CDR3 contains 15 residues. This specimen belongs to a study of cytomegalovirus exposure and HLA in healthy donors. Vbeta (60) and Jbeta (13) primers were used in the PCR. Here immunoSEQ multiplex PCR was the method, and the copy in TCRdb shows in-frame clones only, minus some. This sample yields under 250,000 clones, of which approximately 85% are seen a single time; 0.24% belongs to the top ten. Study-wide points: TCR beta V segments were, for the most part, productive about 87% or about 30% of the time in an earlier analysis. The classifier, whose performance was assessed in both the original and validation cohorts, reportedly diagnosed cytomegalovirus status with high specificity and sensitivity.

Material for sequencing was PBMCs. The chain is built from TRBV6-1 and TRBJ1-3, with a possible D match to TRBD1 (5 bases). This clonotype was sampled from a girl aged 2-10 years in good health and CMV-seronegative. The CDR3 reads CASTMEGDSGNTIYF. CDR3 coding DNA: TGTGCCAGCACCATGGAAGGGGACTCCGGAAACACCATATATTTT.